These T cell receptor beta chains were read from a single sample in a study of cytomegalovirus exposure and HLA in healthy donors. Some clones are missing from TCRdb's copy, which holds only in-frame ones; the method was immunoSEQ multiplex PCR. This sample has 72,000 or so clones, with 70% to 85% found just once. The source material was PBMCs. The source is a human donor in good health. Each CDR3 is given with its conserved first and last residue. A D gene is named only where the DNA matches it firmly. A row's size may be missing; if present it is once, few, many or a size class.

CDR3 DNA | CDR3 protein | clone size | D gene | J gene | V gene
TGCGCCAGCAGCAACCTACAGGGGGGCACAGATACGCAGTATTTT | CASSNLQGGTDTQYF | NA | TRBD1 | TRBJ2-3 | TRBV5-1
TGTGCCAGCAGCATCCAGGGGGGTAACTATGGCTACACCTTC | CASSIQGGNYGYTF | NA | TRBD1 | TRBJ1-2 | TRBV9
TGCAGCGTTGTTCCGGGAGGCTCCTGGGATACGCAGTATTTT | CSVVPGGSWDTQYF | NA | TRBD2 | TRBJ2-3 | TRBV29-1
TGTGCCAGCAGTTACTCGACAGGGGCTCTCTACGAGCAGTACTTC | CASSYSTGALYEQYF | NA | TRBD1 | TRBJ2-7 | TRBV6-5
TGTGCCAGCAGCTTAGCTTCGCCAGGGGGAGGCTATGGCTACACCTTC | CASSLASPGGGYGYTF | NA | TRBD1 | TRBJ1-2 | TRBV7-9
TGCGCCAGCAGCCCTTCCGGGGGTAAGTCAACCTCTGGGGCCAACGTCCTGACTTTC | CASSPSGGKSTSGANVLTF | NA | NA | TRBJ2-6 | TRBV4-1
TGTGCCAGCAGGACGGGACTAGCGGGGCCCGATACGCAGTATTTT | CASRTGLAGPDTQYF | NA | TRBD2 | TRBJ2-3 | TRBV6-5
TGTGCCACCAAGGGGGCAGGGGGCAACAGCGGGGAGCTGTTTTTT | CATKGAGGNSGELFF | NA | TRBD1 | TRBJ2-2 | TRBV19
TGTGCCAGCAGCCAGGACAGGGGCCACGAGCAGTACTTC | CASSQDRGHEQYF | NA | TRBD1 | TRBJ2-7 | TRBV7-7
TGTGCCAGCAGTTCACAGGGGGCAGACTACAATGAGCAGTTCTTC | CASSSQGADYNEQFF | NA | TRBD1 | TRBJ2-1 | TRBV2
TGTGCCAGCAGCCAAGTAGGTGAAGGACAGGGGTACGGGACCCAGTACTTC | CASSQVGEGQGYGTQYF | NA | TRBD1 | TRBJ2-5 | TRBV14
TGTGCCAGCAGCGTAGCAGCGGGACCCGGCGGAACTAATGAAAAACTGTTTTTT | CASSVAAGPGGTNEKLFF | NA | NA | TRBJ1-4 | TRBV9
TGTGCCAGCAGTTTAAGGCAGGGGAACACTGAAGCTTTCTTC | CASSLRQGNTEAFF | NA | NA | TRBJ1-1 | TRBV28
TGTGCCTGGGAAGGGGCATTAGGCACTGAAGCTTTCTTT | CAWEGALGTEAFF | NA | NA | TRBJ1-1 | TRBV30
TGTGCCAGCAGCCTGGGAGAAGGGGGAGATGAAAAACTGTTTTTT | CASSLGEGGDEKLFF | once | NA | TRBJ1-4 | TRBV5-8
TGTGCCAGCATCCTCGGGAAGAACACTGAAGCTTTCTTT | CASILGKNTEAFF | few | NA | TRBJ1-1 | TRBV5-5
TGTGCCAGCAGTGGATGGGACAGGGCCGACTATGGCTACACCTTC | CASSGWDRADYGYTF | NA | TRBD1 | TRBJ1-2 | TRBV6-1
TGTGCCAGCAGCTTCTTAGCGGGAGGGACCCACGAGCAGTACTTC | CASSFLAGGTHEQYF | few | TRBD2 | TRBJ2-7 | TRBV5-4
TGCGCCAGCAGCGTACAAGAGACCCAGTACTTC | CASSVQETQYF | NA | NA | TRBJ2-5 | TRBV5-1
TGTGCCAGCAGTAAATCCTCTAGCGGGGCTTACAATGAGCAGTTCTTC | CASSKSSSGAYNEQFF | NA | TRBD2 | TRBJ2-1 | TRBV7-8
TGTGCCAGCAGCCCAGACAGTAACTATGGCTACACCTTC | CASSPDSNYGYTF | NA | NA | TRBJ1-2 | TRBV7-8
TGCGCCAGCAGCTTGGAGCCGACTAGCGGAGAGACCCAGTACTTC | CASSLEPTSGETQYF | NA | TRBD2 | TRBJ2-5 | TRBV5-1
TGTGCCAGCAGGGAAGACAGCCCCCCCTACGAGCAGTACTTC | CASREDSPPYEQYF | NA | NA | TRBJ2-7 | TRBV6-4
TGTGCCTGGAGTTATGGACAGGGAGGAAACACCATATATTTT | CAWSYGQGGNTIYF | NA | TRBD1 | TRBJ1-3 | TRBV30
TGTGCCAGCAGAGCAGGGGGCTCGGACTATGGCTACACCTTC | CASRAGGSDYGYTF | NA | TRBD1 | TRBJ1-2 | TRBV6-5
TGTGCCAGTTCAGTCACTACTTTATACGAGCAGTACTTC | CASSVTTLYEQYF | NA | NA | TRBJ2-7 | TRBV19
TGTGCCAGCAGCTTAGCGGACAGGGACGATGAGCAGTTCTTC | CASSLADRDDEQFF | once | TRBD1 | TRBJ2-1 | TRBV7-2
TGTGCCAGCACCCAACTCGGCGGCATCTATGGCTACACCTTC | CASTQLGGIYGYTF | NA | NA | TRBJ1-2 | TRBV6-5
TGTGCCAGCGGGCCCCGTGGCTACACCTTC | CASGPRGYTF | once | NA | TRBJ1-2 | TRBV28
TGCAGCGTTCAACGCGCGTTCCTCACAGATACGCAGTATTTT | CSVQRAFLTDTQYF | NA | NA | TRBJ2-3 | TRBV29-1
TGTGCCAGCAGTTTATTCTCCCTTCGGGGGGGCAGGAACTATGGCTACACCTTC | CASSLFSLRGGRNYGYTF | NA | NA | TRBJ1-2 | TRBV28
TGTGCCAGTAGTGGGGGACTAGAGGAGACCCAGTACTTC | CASSGGLEETQYF | NA | TRBD2 | TRBJ2-5 | TRBV19
TGCGCCAGCAGCTTGCCCGGGACAGGGAGTGAAGCTTTCTTT | CASSLPGTGSEAFF | NA | TRBD1 | TRBJ1-1 | TRBV5-1
TGCGCCAGCAGCCCACTAGCGGGAGGGCCAAGGGATGAGCAGTTCTTC | CASSPLAGGPRDEQFF | NA | TRBD2 | TRBJ2-1 | TRBV5-1
TGTGCCTGGAGCCTGACTAGCGGGAGATACAATGAGCAGTTCTTC | CAWSLTSGRYNEQFF | NA | TRBD2 | TRBJ2-1 | TRBV30
TGTGCCAGTAGTATCCGACAGGGGGGGTATAATGAGCAGTTCTTC | CASSIRQGGYNEQFF | NA | TRBD1 | TRBJ2-1 | TRBV19
TGTGCCAGCGGGTCCGTGTGGGGGGGAGGCCATGAGCAGTTCTTC | CASGSVWGGGHEQFF | NA | TRBD2 | TRBJ2-1 | TRBV6-6
TGTGCCACCCAAACCTCTGGACAGGGGGGAACCGGGGAGCTGTTTTTT | CATQTSGQGGTGELFF | NA | TRBD1 | TRBJ2-2 | TRBV10-3
TGTGCCTGTAATATGGGCAGCGGGGAGACCCAGTACTTC | CACNMGSGETQYF | NA | NA | TRBJ2-5 | TRBV30
TGCGCCAGCAGCTTGGGGGGGAGGCTGACCACCGGGGAGCTGTTTTTT | CASSLGGRLTTGELFF | once | NA | TRBJ2-2 | TRBV5-1
TGTGCCAGCCGCCGGGACAGAGTTACCGAGCAGTACTTC | CASRRDRVTEQYF | NA | TRBD1 | TRBJ2-7 | TRBV2
TGTGCCAGCAGCCTCCGGGACTCTCCTGGGACCCAGTACTTC | CASSLRDSPGTQYF | NA | NA | TRBJ2-5 | TRBV7-8
TGTGCCAGCAGCTTAGAGCCTAGGGGCGATGAGCAGTTCTTC | CASSLEPRGDEQFF | few | NA | TRBJ2-1 | TRBV7-8
TGTGCCAGCAGTGAATGGGGGGAGGGGCGCCACGAGCAGTACTTC | CASSEWGEGRHEQYF | NA | TRBD2 | TRBJ2-7 | TRBV25-1
TGTGCCAGCAGCTATCAGGCGGGTTCTGGGGCCAACGTCCTGACTTTC | CASSYQAGSGANVLTF | few | NA | TRBJ2-6 | TRBV28
TGTGCCAGCTCGTCCGGGCCGGGGGACACTGAAGCTTTCTTT | CASSSGPGDTEAFF | NA | NA | TRBJ1-1 | TRBV7-8